This TCR beta chain was captured in a study of blood T cell repertoires in COVID-19. Study details: Acute and convalescent COVID-19 samples came from the United States, Italy and Spain. In each case, the material was cDNA or gDNA derived from T cells, B-cell-depleted T cells, or PBMCs.

This clone was seen once. Germline loops: CDR1 SNHLY, CDR2 FYNNEI. The trim removed 1 base at V and 4 bases at J, leaving 4 bases unmatched. The CDR3 runs to 15 residues. Authors' processing steps: Cell counts per sample came from amplifying reference gene primers. Clones were sequenced by immunoSEQ multiplex PCR, and TCRdb holds only the in-frame ones, with some missing. V, J and clone size are taken as reported in that table, and D and trimming were inferred from the DNA itself. The table records under 70,000 clones, around 90% of them present only once. The specimen was peripheral blood. The TCR originated in a young woman with acute or convalescent COVID-19. The V gene is TRBV2, the J gene TRBJ1-5; 7 nucleotides agree with TRBD1. In nucleotides, the CDR3 is TGTGCCAGCAGTGAAGTAGGGGGCCGGAATCAGCCCCAGCATTTT. Amino acid sequence: CASSEVGGRNQPQHF.